This section outlines one T cell receptor (beta chain) sequence together with its context. Antigen unknown. These data come from a study of shared clonotypes between healthy human individuals. TCRdb's table, derived via immunoSEQ multiplex PCR, lists solely in-frame clones and lacks some. Among around 1,900,000 clones listed, around 95% were seen once. Study outcomes and limitations: Of the naive CD4 clonotypes, about 5.4% were shared across several donors.

The naive CD8 subset, CD45RO-negative cells positively selected for CCR7, excluded terminally differentiated effector memory CD45RA+ cells. The sequenced sample consisted of naive CD8+ T cells from PBMCs. The TCR was taken from a man aged 18 to 30 in good health. Some clones in this sample may be carry-over from other donors' samples.

The CDR3 loop is CASSDPGPNPLNTEAFF. Here the CDR3 DNA reads TGTGCCAGCAGCGATCCCGGGCCGAACCCTTTGAACACTGAAGCTTTCTTT. The chain recombines TRBV9 with TRBJ1-1; D is ambiguous. The CDR3 length is 17 residues. V dropped 3 bases and J dropped 0 bases, with 18 bases sitting between them. Germline values: CDR1 SGDLS, CDR2 YYNGEE.